The 5 T cell receptor beta chains below were found in one sample sequenced in a study of CD8+ T cells in alopecia areata. RNA was isolated and reverse transcribed to cDNA, the sequencing template. TCRdb's copy holds only in-frame clones and misses some; the assay was immunoSEQ multiplex PCR. The data show 110,000 to 150,000 clones, about 51% seen once. This material consisted of CD4+ T cells sorted from blood, taken at week 0. The origin of the receptors is a human donor with alopecia areata.

This clone occurred a few times. This sequence joins TRBV29-1 and TRBJ2-3, with D perhaps given as TRBD1 or TRBD2 (5 bases each). This CDR3 region has 14 residues. CDR1 and CDR2 (germline): SQVTM, ANQGSEA. V was trimmed by 5 bases and J by 5 bases, leaving 17 bases between them. The CDR3 DNA is TGCAGCGTTCGGGACCTCAGAGGTGGAGATACGCAGTATTTT. It specifies CSVRDLRGGDTQYF.

The chain joins TRBV7-9 to TRBJ2-1, with a tentative D call TRBD1 (5 bases). This CDR3 spans 15 amino acids. V dropped 5 bases and J dropped 6 bases, with 17 bases sitting between them. From germline, CDR1 is SEHNR and CDR2 FQNEAQ (reference sequence). The CDR3 region is CASSPKIRVGNEQFF. DNA of the CDR3: TGTGCCAGCAGCCCGAAGATCAGGGTAGGCAATGAGCAGTTCTTC.

This chain uses TRBV7-3 with TRBJ1-5; D gene ambiguous. There are 13 residues in the CDR3. V lost 0 bases and J 7 bases, leaving 7 bases between the germline ends. Germline V gene lookup returns CDR1 SGHTA and CDR2 FQGTGA. CDR3 DNA sequence: TGTGCCAGCAGCTTAACTGTCGACCAGCCCCAGCATTTT. Translating gives CASSLTVDQPQHF.

The gene calls are TRBV5-1 and TRBJ2-1; D unclear. The CDR3 consists of 15 residues. V was shortened by 0 bases and J by 6 bases, with 13 bases between the two germline ends. Germline lookup yields CDR1 SGHRS and CDR2 YFSETQ. The CDR3: CASSLALETRNEQFF. The CDR3 DNA is TGCGCCAGCAGCTTGGCCCTTGAAACTCGCAATGAGCAGTTCTTC.

Here the CDR3 DNA reads TGCGCCAGCAGTAGGAGGAGGGACGGACACAATGAGCAGTTCTTC. It encodes CASSRRRDGHNEQFF. V usage is TRBV5-1 and J usage is TRBJ2-1; maybe TRBD2 (6 bases). The CDR3 runs 15 residues. V lost 5 bases and J 5 bases, leaving 17 bases between the germline ends. Germline assignment: CDR1 SGHRS and CDR2 YFSETQ.